These 27 T cell receptor beta chains were sequenced from one sample in a study of T cells in Graves' hyperthyroidism and ophthalmopathy. Authors of the study amplified TCR beta CDR3 regions from RNA transcripts. The HTBI set primed first-round TCR CDR3 RT-PCR. TCRdb used MiXCR to reprocess the multiplex PCR reads, holding one entry per CDR3 protein. Of approximately 610,000 distinct CDR3 sequences in the sample, around 15% are singletons; the top ten hold around 4.1%. The material sequenced was blood. The receptor set was obtained from a woman aged 35 to 49 with Graves' ophthalmopathy.

The chain has TRBV13 and TRBJ2-5; 10 bases map to TRBD2. From germline, CDR1 is PRHDT and CDR2 FYEKMQ (reference sequence). The V gene end was trimmed by 5 bases and the J gene end by 4 bases; junction bases not matched to a gene: 7. The CDR3 length is 15 residues. This CDR3 reads CASSLPSGSGETQYF. DNA of the CDR3: TGTGCCAGCAGCCTCCCTAGCGGGAGCGGAGAGACCCAGTACTTC.

J is TRBJ1-1 and V is TRBV6-2 or TRBV6-3; the match to TRBD1 covers 7 bases. V dropped 2 bases and J dropped 5; count of bases not matched to a gene: 20. CDR1 MNHEY and CDR2 SVGEGT come from the germline V gene. The CDR3 has 19 amino acids. The CDR3 protein is CASSYPTSGQPLRGTEAFF. In nucleotides, the CDR3 is TGTGCCAGCAGTTACCCGACATCGGGACAGCCCCTTCGAGGGACTGAAGCTTTCTTT.

Ten or more counts support this clonotype. The chain combines TRBV19 with TRBJ2-7; D is unclear. V lost 8 bases and J 6 bases, leaving 17 bases between the germline ends. The CDR3 covers 13 residues. Germline assignment: CDR1 LNHDA and CDR2 SQIVND (reference sequence). CDR3 nucleotide sequence: TGTGCCAGTTCGGTCCTTCTCAGTGGCGAGCAGTACTTC. Translation: CASSVLLSGEQYF.

At least ten counts were recorded for this clonotype. The chain carries TRBV7-3 and TRBJ2-7, with unresolved D. The CDR3 loop spans 12 amino acids. The germline V gene encodes CDR1 SGHTA and CDR2 FQGTGA. With 2 bases removed from V and 9 bases from J, the gap between germline ends came to 11 bases. The DNA of the CDR3 is TGTGCCAGCAGCTTAGAACCTTCCGGGCAGTACTTC. Translated, it gives CASSLEPSGQYF.

This clonotype was observed many times. CDR3 coding DNA: TGTGCCAGTAGTCAACCTGACAGGGGTGGCTACACCTTC. This gives the protein CASSQPDRGGYTF. The gene calls are TRBV19 and TRBJ1-2; 8 nucleotides agree with TRBD1. The J segment lost 7 bases and the V segment lost 5 bases, leaving 6 bases of the junction unmatched. Germline CDR1 reads LNHDA; CDR2 reads SQIVND (reference sequence). The CDR3 runs to 13 residues.

The rearrangement joins TRBV29-1 to TRBJ2-5; the D gene is possibly TRBD1 (6 bases). CDR1 is SQVTM, CDR2 ANQGSEA, per germline. This CDR3 is built from 14 residues. With 4 bases removed from V and 0 bases from J, the gap between germline ends came to 12 bases. CDR3 DNA: TGCAGCGTTGGGGGGCTAGCCGACCAAGAGACCCAGTACTTC. Encoded protein: CSVGGLADQETQYF.

This clonotype was counted at least ten times. The V call is TRBV25-1, the J call TRBJ2-5, with 7 positions matching TRBD2. Looked up from germline, CDR1 is MGHDK and CDR2 is SYGVNS. The CDR3 runs to 14 residues. The V segment lost 4 bases and the J segment 1 base; nucleotides outside the gene matches: 3. The CDR3 nucleotides are TGTGCCAGCAGTGCGGCGGGAGCCCAAGAGACCCAGTACTTC. Protein sequence: CASSAAGAQETQYF.

The V call is TRBV7-6, the J call TRBJ2-5, with D unresolved. CDR3 length: 15 residues. V dropped 4 bases and J dropped 5 bases, with 17 bases sitting between them. Germline CDR1 is SGHVS and CDR2 is FNYEAQ. CDR3 sequence reads: CASSSLSGRRETQYF. CDR3 coding DNA: TGTGCCAGCAGCTCACTCTCTGGACGAAGGGAGACCCAGTACTTC. Based on the CDR3 plus reference TRBV7-6 and TRBJ2-5, the full variable domain is GAGVSQSPRYKVTKRGQDVALRCDPISGHVSLYWYRQALGQGPEFLTYFNYEAQQDKSGLPNDRFSAERPEGSISTLTIQRTEQRDSAMYRCASSSLSGRRETQYFGPGTRLLVL.

As for this clonotype: Since a much larger clone is just one base distant, this may be a read error. The chain carries TRBV24-1 and TRBJ1-5; D might be TRBD1 (5 bases). Germline V CDR1 and CDR2: KGHDR, SFDVKD. This CDR3 spans 16 amino acids. The CDR3 sequence is CATSGAEGILGQPHHF. CDR3 in DNA: TGTGCCACCAGTGGGGCGGAGGGGATTCTGGGTCAGCCCCATCATTTT.

Many counts were recorded for this clonotype. This sequence joins TRBV5-1 and TRBJ1-1; tentatively, D is TRBD1 (5 bases). Germline V gene sequence: CDR1 SGHRS, CDR2 YFSETQ. V was shortened by 4 bases and J by 5 bases, with 9 bases between the two germline ends. The CDR3 spans 12 residues. Here the CDR3 reads CASSPDITEAFF. In DNA, the CDR3 is TGCGCCAGCAGCCCGGACATTACTGAAGCTTTCTTT.

This chain joins TRBV24-1 and TRBJ2-2; 7 positions match TRBD1. Germline V gene sequence: CDR1 KGHDR, CDR2 SFDVKD. The CDR3 sequence is 15 residues long. Trimming cost V 5 bases and J 5 bases; bases outside gene matches: 7. The CDR3 loop is CATSGQGGRTGELFF. The CDR3, as DNA: TGTGCCACCAGTGGACAGGGTGGAAGAACCGGGGAGCTGTTTTTT.

This clonotype was found many times. V is TRBV6-5 and J is TRBJ2-2; D gene ambiguous. The CDR3 consists of 14 residues. Trimming removed 7 bases from V and 8 bases from J, with 17 bases in between. CDR1 MNHEY and CDR2 SVGAGI come from the germline V gene. The CDR3 DNA sequence: TGTGCCAGCATCACTACGAATCGAAGGGGGGAGCTGTTTTTT. This codes for CASITTNRRGELFF.

In this sample, this clonotype turned up many times. The chain employs TRBV15 and TRBJ1-2; maybe TRBD1 (5 bases). V lost 0 bases to trimming and J lost 12 bases, with 20 bases between them. This CDR3 contains 15 residues. CDR1 and CDR2 (germline): LNHNV, YYDKDF (reference sequence). CDR3 protein: CATSRDYGTEIGDTF. CDR3 nucleotides: TGTGCCACCAGCAGAGATTACGGGACTGAAATCGGGGACACCTTC.

This clonotype was detected ten times or more. The chain carries TRBV6-1 and TRBJ1-5; perhaps TRBD1 as D (6 bases). Germline loops: CDR1 MNHNS, CDR2 SASEGT. V was pared by 6 bases and J by 4 bases, with 16 bases between. CDR3 size: 15 residues. The CDR3 loop is CASRGWTEPNQPQHF. As DNA, the CDR3 is TGTGCCAGCAGAGGCTGGACAGAACCTAATCAGCCCCAGCATTTT.

The J gene is TRBJ1-2, the V gene TRBV10-3; 8 nucleotides match TRBD1. The germline gives CDR1 ENHRY, CDR2 SYGVKD. CDR3 length: 14 amino acids. The junction had 9 bases not matched to a gene; V was cut back by 6 bases and J by 6 bases. CDR3 nucleotides: TGTGCCATCAGGAAGGGAGGACAGGGCAATGGCTACACCTTC. Its protein product is CAIRKGGQGNGYTF.

This clonotype was detected many times. CDR3: CASSFAGGSYEQYF. The DNA of the CDR3 is TGTGCCAGCAGTTTTGCAGGGGGCTCCTACGAGCAGTACTTC. The chain links TRBV7-2 to TRBJ2-7; TRBD1 matches at 7 bases. Unmatched junction bases numbered 5, after V lost 6 bases and J lost 0 bases. CDR3 size: 14 residues. Germline V gene data show CDR1 as SGHTA and CDR2 as FQGNSA.

This clonotype was observed many times. The chain couples TRBV6-1 to TRBJ1-1; a possible D gene is TRBD1 (6 bases). The germline V and J ends were trimmed by 2 bases and 4 bases, with 8 bases remaining between them. The germline gives CDR1 MNHNS, CDR2 SASEGT. The CDR3 sequence is 13 residues long. This chain's CDR3 is CASSETGTTEAFF. The CDR3 bases are TGTGCCAGCAGTGAAACAGGGACCACTGAAGCTTTCTTT.

The sample holds a few counts of this clonotype. V gene TRBV7-3 combines with J gene TRBJ2-5; tentatively, D is TRBD1 (6 bases). The CDR3 runs to 15 residues. Germline assignment: CDR1 SGHTA and CDR2 FQGTGA. V lost 5 bases and J lost 1, with 14 bases in between. DNA for the CDR3: TGTGCCAGCAGCCATGGACAGTTAGTCCAAGAGACCCAGTACTTC. It encodes CASSHGQLVQETQYF.

This clonotype was observed many times. The chain employs TRBV20-1 and TRBJ2-5; D might be TRBD1 or TRBD2, each matching 5 bases. The CDR3 spans 15 residues. Trimming stripped 3 bases from V and 4 bases from J, with 18 bases between. The germline V gene has CDR1 DFQATT and CDR2 SNEGSKA (reference sequence). CDR3 amino acids: CSASSTGRASETQYF. CDR3 coding DNA: TGCAGTGCTAGTTCCACGGGGCGGGCTTCAGAGACCCAGTACTTC.

Ten or more counts support this clonotype. The chain has TRBV5-1 and TRBJ1-1; D gene unclear. This CDR3 contains 15 residues. V lost 1 base and J 3 bases, leaving 13 bases between the germline ends. Germline assignment: CDR1 SGHRS and CDR2 YFSETQ. The CDR3 protein is CASSLLAGPDTEAFF. In DNA, the CDR3 is TGCGCCAGCAGCTTGTTAGCAGGACCAGACACTGAAGCTTTCTTT.

This clonotype was recorded many times. The genes are TRBV19 and TRBJ2-2; unclear D gene. Trimming removed 7 bases from V and 1 base from J, with 7 bases in between. The CDR3 loop spans 13 amino acids. Germline loops: CDR1 LNHDA, CDR2 SQIVND (reference sequence). DNA for the CDR3: TGTGCCAGTATCCGAGAGAACACCGGGGAGCTGTTTTTT. It yields the protein CASIRENTGELFF.

This clonotype came up many times. The V call is TRBV6-1, the J call TRBJ2-4; 10 bases are a match to TRBD2. Germline assignment: CDR1 MNHNS and CDR2 SASEGT. V trimming: 6 bases; J trimming: 3 bases; junction bases outside the gene matches: 8. The CDR3 is 16 residues long. CDR3 nucleotide sequence: TGTGCCAGCAGGAGTCTAGCGGGAGCGGTCAAAAACATTCAGTACTTC. As protein: CASRSLAGAVKNIQYF.

This clonotype showed up many times. The chain has TRBV2 and TRBJ2-7; D remains unclear. CDR3 length: 13 amino acids. V lost 8 bases to trimming and J lost 2 bases, with 13 bases between them. Per germline, CDR1 SNHLY and CDR2 FYNNEI. The CDR3 loop reads CASVSGTTYEQYF. Here the CDR3 DNA reads TGTGCCAGCGTGTCCGGAACTACCTACGAGCAGTACTTC.

The V and J genes are TRBV5-1 and TRBJ1-1, with D unresolved. CDR1 is SGHRS, CDR2 YFSETQ, per germline. The CDR3 runs 13 residues. Trimming removed 4 bases at V and 1 base at J, with 8 bases between. This chain's CDR3 is CASSRKENTEAFF. The CDR3 region has the DNA TGCGCCAGCAGCCGAAAGGAGAACACTGAAGCTTTCTTT.

This clonotype was observed many times. The chain links TRBV20-1 to TRBJ2-7, with D uncertain. The CDR3 runs 13 residues. The germline V gene has CDR1 DFQATT and CDR2 SNEGSKA (reference sequence). Trimming pared 3 bases from V and 2 bases from J, leaving 11 bases between. CDR3 in amino acids: CSASPRLTYEQYF. The CDR3 DNA sequence: TGCAGTGCTAGTCCGCGACTTACCTACGAGCAGTACTTC.

In this sample, this clonotype turned up many times. The V call is TRBV7-2, the J call TRBJ2-5; D not resolved. The CDR3 sequence is 15 residues long. The germline CDR1 and CDR2 sequences are SGHTA and FQGNSA. V lost 6 bases, J lost 1 base, and 15 bases lay in between. CDR3 in amino acids: CASRLMPGPQETQYF. The CDR3 bases are TGTGCCAGCAGGTTGATGCCCGGGCCCCAAGAGACCCAGTACTTC.

This clonotype has a count of ten or more. V gene TRBV6-5 combines with J gene TRBJ2-7, with D possibly TRBD1 on 6 matching bases. The V end lost 2 bases, the J end lost 6 bases, and 11 bases lay between the germline ends. Germline lookup yields CDR1 MNHEY and CDR2 SVGAGI. The CDR3 length is 13 residues. The CDR3 sequence: CASSYIVGGEQYF. CDR3 in DNA: TGTGCCAGCAGTTACATAGTAGGGGGCGAGCAGTACTTC.